This T cell receptor beta chain comes out of a study of OX40 agonist ivuxolimab in advanced cancers. Whole-study findings and limits: Expansion of clones was among the lowest in partial responders at 0.1-3.0 mg/kg.

This clone was picked up a small number of times. The target antigen is unknown. Data came from immunoSEQ multiplex PCR; TCRdb stores just in-frame clones and leaves some out. The table records 60,000 or so clones, around 88% of them present only once. Autoimmune disease history or systemic immunosuppression meant exclusion. Sequencing used CD4+ or CD8+ T cells sorted from blood, obtained in a trial of the OX40 agonist ivuxolimab. This TCR was sampled from an adult with an advanced solid tumor such as melanoma, head and neck, liver or kidney cancer.

DNA of the CDR3: TGTGCCAGCAGCTTGGGGTACGTCAGGGGTTCCACAGATACGCAGTATTTT. Protein sequence: CASSLGYVRGSTDTQYF. The chain employs TRBV5-8 and TRBJ2-3, with D maybe TRBD1 (6 bases). The CDR3 extends over 17 amino acids. V lost 0 bases and J lost 2, with 16 bases in between. CDR1 is SGHTS, CDR2 YDEGEE, per germline.